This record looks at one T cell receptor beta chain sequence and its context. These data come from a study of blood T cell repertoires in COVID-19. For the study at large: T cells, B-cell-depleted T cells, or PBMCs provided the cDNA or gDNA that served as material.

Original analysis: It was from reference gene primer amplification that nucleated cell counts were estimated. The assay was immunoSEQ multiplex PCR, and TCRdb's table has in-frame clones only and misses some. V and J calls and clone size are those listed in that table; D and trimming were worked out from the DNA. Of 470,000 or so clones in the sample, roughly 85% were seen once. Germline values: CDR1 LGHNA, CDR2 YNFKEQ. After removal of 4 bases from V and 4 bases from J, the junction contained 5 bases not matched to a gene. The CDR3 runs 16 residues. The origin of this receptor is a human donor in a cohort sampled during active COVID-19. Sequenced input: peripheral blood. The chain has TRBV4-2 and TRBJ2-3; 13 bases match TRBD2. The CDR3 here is CASSLRTSGSSDTQYF. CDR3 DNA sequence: TGTGCCAGCAGCCTCCGGACTAGCGGGAGTTCAGATACGCAGTATTTT.